One sample yielded the 18 T cell receptor beta chains listed below, sequenced in a study. Cells sorted as Tregs were CD4+, CD25+ and CD127-/low. A single record per CDR3 protein comes from TCRdb applying MiXCR to the 5' RACE reads. The table shows over 25,000 distinct CDR3 sequences, with 25% to 30% occurring only once. The sample taken for sequencing was tumor-infiltrating Tregs sorted from the breast tumor. The receptor set was obtained from a female donor with breast cancer.

The chain carries TRBV24-1 and TRBJ2-7; no clear D. CDR3 length: 13 residues. The germline gives CDR1 KGHDR, CDR2 SFDVKD. Trimming pared 4 bases from V and 6 bases from J, leaving 12 bases between. The CDR3 loop reads CATSELLGSEQYF. CDR3 DNA sequence: TGTGCCACCAGTGAACTCCTCGGCTCCGAGCAGTACTTC.

About this clonotype itself: A much larger clone differs by one base, so this may be a read error. The rearrangement links TRBV4-1 to TRBJ1-2; 7 bases agree with TRBD1. The CDR3 totals 17 residues. Germline CDR1 reads MGHRA; CDR2 reads YSYEKL. The V gene end was trimmed by 0 bases and the J gene end by 5 bases; junction bases not matched to a gene: 12. The CDR3 DNA is TGCGCCAGCAGCCAAGATAACTCAGGGGGGAAAAGGTATGGCTACACCTTC. Translated: CASSQDNSGGKRYGYTF.

With regard to this clonotype: A much larger clone differs from this one at a single base, so this may be a read error. The chain has TRBV24-1 and TRBJ2-1; TRBD1 aligns across 8 bases. V lost 1 base, J lost 2 bases, and 3 bases stayed unmatched. The V gene's germline CDR1 is KGHDR and CDR2 SFDVKD. The CDR3 covers 16 residues. The CDR3 region is CATSDFSGGTYNEQFF. The CDR3, as DNA: TGTGCCACCAGTGATTTTTCAGGGGGCACCTACAATGAGCAGTTCTTC.

The rearrangement uses TRBV14 and TRBJ2-4, with D tentatively TRBD1 (5 bases). Deletions cut 2 bases from V and 6 bases from J, with 14 bases between. This CDR3 is 15 amino acids long. The germline V gene has CDR1 SGHDN and CDR2 FVKESK. The CDR3 nucleotides read TGTGCCAGCAGCCAACAGGCTGGGCAGGGAAACATTCAGTACTTC. It is translated as CASSQQAGQGNIQYF.

This clonotype has a count of ten or more. The chain employs TRBV3-1 and TRBJ2-2; tentative D call: TRBD2 (5 bases). The CDR3 covers 13 residues. Germline CDR1 reads LGHDT; CDR2 reads YNNKEL (reference sequence). V lost 4 bases, J lost 2 bases, and 5 bases lay in between. In DNA, the CDR3 is TGTGCCAGCAGCCGGACTAACACCGGGGAGCTGTTTTTT. It specifies CASSRTNTGELFF.

The CDR3 sequence: CASSSGVSQPQHF. The CDR3 nucleotides read TGTGCCAGCAGCTCAGGGGTATCGCAGCCCCAGCATTTT. The chain has TRBV7-2 and TRBJ1-5; D may be TRBD1 (6 bases). Trimming left V 4 bases short and J 7 bases short, with 11 bases between. This CDR3 is built from 13 residues. Germline-derived CDR1 and CDR2 are SGHTA and FQGNSA.

The chain carries TRBV6-2 or TRBV6-3 and TRBJ1-1, with unresolved D. There are 15 residues in the CDR3. V lost 6 bases and J 1 base, leaving 15 bases between the germline ends. In germline, CDR1 is MNHEY, CDR2 SVGEGT. CDR3 coding DNA: TGTGCCAGCAGGCCCCCCCGTCGAGGGAACACTGAAGCTTTCTTT. Its protein is CASRPPRRGNTEAFF.

The sample holds a few counts of this clonotype. The chain uses TRBV24-1 and TRBJ2-1; the D is unclear. Deletions cut 0 bases from V and 8 bases from J, with 10 bases between. Germline loops: CDR1 KGHDR, CDR2 SFDVKD. There are 14 residues in the CDR3. As DNA, the CDR3 is TGTGCCACCAGTGATTTGAAGCACACTGATGAGCAGTTCTTC. It specifies CATSDLKHTDEQFF.

With regard to this clonotype: This may stem from a read error, because a much larger clone lies one nucleotide away. V is TRBV2 and J is TRBJ1-3; D is undetermined. Germline CDR1 reads SNHLY; CDR2 reads FYNNEI. This CDR3 is 12 amino acids long. CDR3 DNA sequence: TGTGCCAGCAGGACATCTGGAAACGCCATATATTTT. This gives the protein CASRTSGNAIYF.

The gene calls are TRBV10-3 and TRBJ1-1, with D unresolved. The V end lost 5 bases, the J end lost 1 base, and 5 bases lay between the germline ends. CDR3 size: 12 residues. Germline lookup yields CDR1 ENHRY and CDR2 SYGVKD. Here the CDR3 reads CAISKQNTEAFF. Written as DNA, the CDR3 is TGTGCCATCAGTAAACAGAACACTGAAGCTTTCTTT.

This clonotype was seen a few times. The genes are TRBV15 and TRBJ2-1, with 7 nucleotides matching TRBD2. The CDR3 has 16 residues. CDR1 and CDR2 (germline): LNHNV, YYDKDF (reference sequence). V shed 2 bases and J 0 bases; nucleotides not matched to a gene: 4. For the CDR3, the DNA is TGTGCCACCAGCAGACTGCGCGGGAGCTCCTACAATGAGCAGTTCTTC. Translated: CATSRLRGSSYNEQFF.

Many counts were recorded for this clonotype. This chain connects TRBV7-2 to TRBJ1-5; D may be TRBD1 (5 bases). CDR3 length: 14 residues. CDR1 is SGHTA, CDR2 FQGNSA, per germline. The ends were cut back, 2 bases at V and 2 bases at J, with 7 bases in the middle. The CDR3 sequence: CASSLSGGNQPQHF. DNA for the CDR3: TGTGCCAGCAGCTTATCGGGGGGCAATCAGCCCCAGCATTTT.

The chain has TRBV2 and TRBJ1-2; no clear D gene. Per germline, CDR1 SNHLY and CDR2 FYNNEI. Trimming pared 4 bases from V and 3 bases from J, leaving 3 bases between. The CDR3 has 11 amino acids. CDR3 in amino acids: CASSGYYGYTF. DNA of the CDR3: TGTGCCAGCAGTGGGTACTATGGCTACACCTTC.

CDR3 coding DNA: TGTGCCACCAGCAAATTGGACAGGCGGGGCAATGAGCAGTTCTTC. As protein: CATSKLDRRGNEQFF. The rearrangement joins TRBV15 to TRBJ2-1; D might be TRBD1 (7 bases). V was clipped by 4 bases and J by 6 bases, with 16 bases between them. CDR3 length equals 15 residues. The germline V gene has CDR1 LNHNV and CDR2 YYDKDF (reference sequence).

This clonotype was counted a few times. This sequence joins TRBV6-6 and TRBJ1-5, with D maybe TRBD1 (5 bases). The CDR3 has 14 residues. V dropped 3 bases and J dropped 3 bases, with 9 bases sitting between them. Germline CDR1 and CDR2: MNHNY and SVGAGI (reference sequence). The CDR3 is CASSYWGNNQPQHF. CDR3 nucleotides: TGTGCCAGCAGTTATTGGGGGAACAATCAGCCCCAGCATTTT.

The chain uses TRBV20-1 and TRBJ2-1; 12 bases agree with TRBD2. V gave up 5 bases and J gave up 6 bases; unmatched junction bases: 2. Germline V lookup: CDR1 DFQATT, CDR2 SNEGSKA (reference sequence). The CDR3 is 13 residues long. The CDR3 coding sequence is TGCAGTGCTCCGGGACTAGCGGGCAATGAGCAGTTCTTC. It translates to CSAPGLAGNEQFF.

This clonotype was counted at least ten times. The chain links TRBV7-6 to TRBJ1-3; D perhaps matches TRBD1 (5 bases). The germline V gene encodes CDR1 SGHVS and CDR2 FNYEAQ. The CDR3 is 15 amino acids. The V end lost 3 bases, the J end lost 0 bases, and 9 bases lay between the germline ends. Here the CDR3 DNA reads TGTGCCAGCAGCTTCTCGGACAACTCTGGAAACACCATATATTTT. This encodes CASSFSDNSGNTIYF.

There are a few counts of this clonotype. Compared with germline, one end of the junction differs, possibly owing to a read error. The V gene is TRBV2, the J gene TRBJ2-1, with TRBD2 matching 9 bases. The CDR3 contains 15 residues. In germline, CDR1 is SNHLY, CDR2 FYNNEI. This CDR3 is CASRQLAGVGNEQFF. CDR3 sequence (DNA): TGTGCCAGCAGACAATTAGCGGGAGTGGGCAATGAACAGTTCTTC.